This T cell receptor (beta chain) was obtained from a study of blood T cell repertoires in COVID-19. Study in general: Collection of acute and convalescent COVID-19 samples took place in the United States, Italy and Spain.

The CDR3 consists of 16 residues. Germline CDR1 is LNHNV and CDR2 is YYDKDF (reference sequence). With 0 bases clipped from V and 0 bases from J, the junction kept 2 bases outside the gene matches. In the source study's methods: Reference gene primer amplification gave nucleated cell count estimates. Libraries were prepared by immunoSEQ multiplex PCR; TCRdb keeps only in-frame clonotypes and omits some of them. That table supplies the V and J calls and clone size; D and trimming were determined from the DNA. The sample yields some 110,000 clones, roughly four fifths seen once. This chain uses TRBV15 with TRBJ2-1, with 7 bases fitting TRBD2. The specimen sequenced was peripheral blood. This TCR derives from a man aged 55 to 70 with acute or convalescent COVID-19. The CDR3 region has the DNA TGTGCCACCAGCAGAGAAGCTAGCGGCTCCTACAATGAGCAGTTCTTC. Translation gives CATSREASGSYNEQFF.